This T cell receptor beta chain derives from a study of molecular identifiers for immune sequencing clone quantification. General study findings and limits: Naive cells had under 1% of molecules in clones above 20 RNA copies, effectors over 98%.

Comments on this clonotype: Antigen specificity is unknown.

This CDR3 comprises 19 residues. CDR1 and CDR2 (germline): MGHRA, YSYEKL. Trimming at V came to 3 bases and at J to 6 bases, leaving 19 bases not matched to a gene. Sorting defined naive CD8 T cells as CD8+CD4-CCR7+CD45RA+. The authors built bulk TCR libraries by previously described methods with listed TCR primers. TCRdb reprocessed the PCR reads via MiXCR and lists one record per CDR3 protein. The sample contains about half a million distinct CDR3 sequences, over 20% of which appear only once. The gene calls are TRBV4-1 and TRBJ1-5; 8 nucleotides align to TRBD1. The sequencing input was naive CD8+ T cells from blood, with Jurkat cell RNA spiked in. Subset described: FACS-sorted CD8+CD4-CCR7+CD45RA+ naive T cells. The TCR originated in a human donor in good health. Some libraries in this study had Jurkat cell RNA spiked in. CDR3 sequence (DNA): TGCGCCAGCAGCCACACCGAATCCGGGACAGGTGGAATCAGTCAGCCCCAGCATTTT. Translation: CASSHTESGTGGISQPQHF.